A selection of T cell receptor beta chains follows, all from one sample in a study of blood T cell repertoires in COVID-19. Generated by immunoSEQ multiplex PCR, the TCRdb table keeps only in-frame clones and is missing some. The sample lists some 200,000 clones, 70% to 90% seen once, with about 5% in the top ten. Sequenced sample: peripheral blood. Every receptor here comes from a woman in her thirties or forties with acute or convalescent COVID-19. Each CDR3 is given with its conserved first and last residue. The D gene is left open where the match is weak. Rows may omit the clone size; those that give it use once, few, many or a size class.

j_call d_call clone_size v_call cdr3_nt cdr3_aa
TRBJ2-1 - - TRBV13 TGTGCCAGCAGCTTAGGAGGAGGTGAGCAGTTCTTC CASSLGGGEQFF
TRBJ1-1 TRBD1 - TRBV11-2 TGTGCCAGCAGCTTAAACAGGGGGGTAGTGGATCCTGCTGAAGCTTTCTTT CASSLNRGVVDPAEAFF
TRBJ2-3 - - TRBV27 TGTGCCAGCAGTTTATTTGGGTCGGAGAGTAGCACAGATACGCAGTATTTT CASSLFGSESSTDTQYF
TRBJ2-5 TRBD1 - TRBV19 TGTGCCAGTAGTTCGGACAGGGGGCGAGAGACCCAGTACTTC CASSSDRGRETQYF
TRBJ1-5 - - TRBV7-9 TGTGCCAGCAGCCCTGACACCAGCAATCAGCCCCAGCATTTT CASSPDTSNQPQHF
TRBJ2-3 - - TRBV9 TGTGCCAGCAGCGTCAGGGATGGGGACACAGATACGCAGTATTTT CASSVRDGDTDTQYF
TRBJ1-5 - - TRBV7-2 TGTGCCAGCAGCTTAGGTACACAGAATCAGCCCCAGCATTTT CASSLGTQNQPQHF
TRBJ1-4 TRBD1 - TRBV11-2 TGTGCCAGCAGCCCGGAGCCGGGACAGGTCTATGAAAAACTGTTTTTT CASSPEPGQVYEKLFF
TRBJ1-5 - - TRBV27 TGTGCCAGCAGCCGACAAAGCAATCAGCCCCAGCATTTT CASSRQSNQPQHF
TRBJ2-1 TRBD2 - TRBV7-3 TGTGCCAGCAGCTCAGCGGGGGGGACCTACAATGAGCAGTTCTTC CASSSAGGTYNEQFF
TRBJ2-1 TRBD2 - TRBV14 TGTGCCAGCAGCCAAGAGAGGGCTAGCGGATACAATGAGCAGTTCTTC CASSQERASGYNEQFF
TRBJ1-3 TRBD1 - TRBV11-2 TGTGCCAGCAGCGGCGACAGGGTTTCGGGAAACACCATATATTTT CASSGDRVSGNTIYF
TRBJ2-3 TRBD2 - TRBV29-1 TGCAGCGTTGGAGCGGGGGGGACAGATACGCAGTATTTT CSVGAGGTDTQYF
TRBJ1-1 - - TRBV30 TGTGCCTGGAGTTCTGTGCGGCGAACTGAAGCTTTCTTT CAWSSVRRTEAFF
TRBJ1-6 TRBD1 - TRBV9 TGTGCCAGCAGCCCCCGCACAGGGGGAAGTTCACCCCTCCACTTT CASSPRTGGSSPLHF
TRBJ1-5 - - TRBV4-1 TGCGCCAGCAGCCAAGATATCCCATCAGGGCCCCAGCATTTT CASSQDIPSGPQHF
TRBJ1-1 TRBD1 - TRBV30 TGTGCCTGGACTCGACAGGGCGGCACTGAAGCTTTCTTT CAWTRQGGTEAFF
TRBJ1-1 - - TRBV5-1 TGCGCCAGCAGCTTGCCCGCCGTTGGGGGCGGAGCTTTCTTT CASSLPAVGGGAFF
TRBJ1-1 TRBD1 - TRBV3-1/TRBV3-2 TGTGCCAGCAGCCAGCCCCCGGGGACAGCGGACACTGAAGCTTTCTTT CASSQPPGTADTEAFF
TRBJ1-2 TRBD1 once TRBV6-5 TGTGCCAGCAGGATACACAGGGGCTATGGCTACACCTTC CASRIHRGYGYTF
TRBJ1-4 TRBD1 - TRBV5-1 TGCGCCAGCAGCTCGGGACAGAGTAATGAAAAACTGTTTTTT CASSSGQSNEKLFF
TRBJ1-3 - - TRBV14 TGTGCCAGCAGCCAAGGTCGCCGGGGGGTGCCTGGAAACACCATATATTTT CASSQGRRGVPGNTIYF
TRBJ1-1 TRBD1 - TRBV3-1/TRBV3-2 TGTGCCAGCAGCCAAGACAGGGGGAGCACTGAAGCTTTCTTT CASSQDRGSTEAFF
TRBJ2-1 - - TRBV11-1 TGTGCCAGCAGCCCCCAGCGGTATGGGGGCCCCCAAGAGCAGTTCTTC CASSPQRYGGPQEQFF
TRBJ2-6 - once TRBV4-2 TGTGCCAGCAGCCAAGGCCATGGACAGACCTCCTCTGGGGCCAACGTCCTGACTTTC CASSQGHGQTSSGANVLTF
TRBJ2-1 TRBD2 - TRBV5-6 TGTGCCAGCAGCCGCTCCCCGGGACTAGCGGCGTTCTTC CASSRSPGLAAFF
TRBJ1-2 TRBD1 few TRBV10-3 TGTGCCATCAGGGCAGGGGGCGCGGGTGGCTACACCTTC CAIRAGGAGGYTF
TRBJ2-3 TRBD1 - TRBV9 TGTGCCAGCAGCGTCCCCAAAGGCCTGGGACAGAGAGATACGCAGTATTTT CASSVPKGLGQRDTQYF
TRBJ1-1 TRBD1 once TRBV11-3 TGTGCCAGCAGCACACAGGGGAGCACTGAAGCTTTCTTT CASSTQGSTEAFF
TRBJ2-1 TRBD2 - TRBV3-1/TRBV3-2 TGTGCCAGCAGCCGACCGGGACTAGCGGGGCCGGAGCAGTTCTTC CASSRPGLAGPEQFF
TRBJ1-3 TRBD1 - TRBV9 TGTGCCACCAACAGGGGGGAGACCGACGACGGAAACACCATATATTTT CATNRGETDDGNTIYF
TRBJ2-1 TRBD1 - TRBV12-5 TGTGCTAGTGGTTCCGGGTCGACAGGGGGAAGTAAGCAGTTCTTC CASGSGSTGGSKQFF
TRBJ1-6 - - TRBV18 TGTGCCACTCGCGAAAGCTCCTATAATTCACCCCTCCACTTT CATRESSYNSPLHF
TRBJ1-2 - - TRBV7-2 TGTGCCAGCAGCCCCGGCCCGGGGTATTATGGCTACACCTTC CASSPGPGYYGYTF
TRBJ1-3 TRBD1 - TRBV2 TGTGCCAGCAGCCTTACCGACAGGGGTCGAAACACCATATATTTT CASSLTDRGRNTIYF
TRBJ1-4 TRBD1 - TRBV13 TGTGCCAGCAGCCGACAGGGACCTAATGAAAAACTGTTTTTT CASSRQGPNEKLFF
TRBJ1-6 - - TRBV6-1 TGTGCCAGCAGAGACCGAGGCTCCTATAATTCACCCCTCCACTTT CASRDRGSYNSPLHF
TRBJ1-5 - - TRBV18 TGTGCCAGCTCACCAGAGGGAAATCAGCCCCAGCATTTT CASSPEGNQPQHF
TRBJ2-4 - - TRBV5-1 TGCGCCAGCAGTCTAGACCCGAGTATAGCCAAAAACATTCAGTACTTC CASSLDPSIAKNIQYF
TRBJ2-1 TRBD1 - TRBV30 TGTGCCTGGAGCCCTAAGGTCGGACAGGGGATCAACAATGAGCAGTTCTTC CAWSPKVGQGINNEQFF
TRBJ1-2 - - TRBV18 TGTGCCAGCTCACCAAGTACTGGGAGAGGGTATGGCTACACCTTC CASSPSTGRGYGYTF
TRBJ2-2 - - TRBV15 TGTGCCACCAGCAGATACAGGGAATTCAGCACCGGGGAGCTGTTTTTT CATSRYREFSTGELFF
TRBJ1-6 - - TRBV6-1 TGTGCCAGCAGTGAAGTCCGGGTGGCGGCCGATTCACCCCTCCACTTT CASSEVRVAADSPLHF
TRBJ1-5 TRBD1 - TRBV11-2 TGTGCCAGCAGCCCCGGACAGGGGGCCAATCAGCCCCAGCATTTT CASSPGQGANQPQHF
TRBJ2-1 - - TRBV12-3/TRBV12-4 TGTGCCAGCAGTTTTGGAGGGGAGCAGTTCTTC CASSFGGEQFF
TRBJ1-6 TRBD1 - TRBV24-1 TGTGCCACCCGAGGGACAGCCTATAATTCACCCCTCCACTTT CATRGTAYNSPLHF
TRBJ2-3 TRBD2 - TRBV11-2 TGTGCCAGCAGCTCTAGCGGTGACACAGATACGCAGTATTTT CASSSSGDTDTQYF
TRBJ2-3 TRBD2 - TRBV5-6 TGTGCCAGCAGCTTGGGCCTAGCGGGGGGTGTAGCTGATACGCAGTATTTT CASSLGLAGGVADTQYF
TRBJ1-2 - - TRBV4-2 TGTGCCAGCAGCCAAGAGAAAGCGGGCTATGGCTACACCTTC CASSQEKAGYGYTF